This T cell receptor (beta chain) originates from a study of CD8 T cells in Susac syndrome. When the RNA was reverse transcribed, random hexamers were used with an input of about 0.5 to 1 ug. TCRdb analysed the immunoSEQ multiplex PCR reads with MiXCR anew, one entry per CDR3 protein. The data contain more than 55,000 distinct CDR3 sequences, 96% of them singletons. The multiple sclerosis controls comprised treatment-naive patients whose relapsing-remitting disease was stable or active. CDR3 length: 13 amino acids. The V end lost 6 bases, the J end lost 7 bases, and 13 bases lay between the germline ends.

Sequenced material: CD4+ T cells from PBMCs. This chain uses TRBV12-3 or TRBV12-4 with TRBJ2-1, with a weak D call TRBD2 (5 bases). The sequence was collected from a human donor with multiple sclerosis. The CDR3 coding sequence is TGTGCCAGCAGGGAGGCTGGGTGGAATGAGCAGTTCTTC. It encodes CASREAGWNEQFF.